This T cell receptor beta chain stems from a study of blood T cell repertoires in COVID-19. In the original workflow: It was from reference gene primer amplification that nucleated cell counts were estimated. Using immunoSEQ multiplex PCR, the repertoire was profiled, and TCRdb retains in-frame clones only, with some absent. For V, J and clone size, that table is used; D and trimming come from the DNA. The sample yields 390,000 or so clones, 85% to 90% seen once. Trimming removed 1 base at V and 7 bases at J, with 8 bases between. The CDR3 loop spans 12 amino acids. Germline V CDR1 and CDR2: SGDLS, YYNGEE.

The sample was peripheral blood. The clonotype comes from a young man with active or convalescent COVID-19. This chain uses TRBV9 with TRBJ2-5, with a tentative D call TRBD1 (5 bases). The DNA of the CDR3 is TGTGCCAGCAGCGTAACAAGGGGGACCCAGTACTTC. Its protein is CASSVTRGTQYF. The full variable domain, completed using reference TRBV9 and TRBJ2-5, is DSGVTQTPKHLITATGQRVTLRCSPRSGDLSVYWYQQSLDQGLQFLIQYYNGEERAKGNILERFSAQQFPDLHSELNLSSLELGDSALYFCASSVTRGTQYFGPGTRLLVL.